Sequencing of this TCR beta chain was carried out in a study of T-cell reconstitution after alpha-beta-depleted transplantation in children. Library preparation (for TCRbeta) was performed with unique molecular identifiers. MiXCR, run by TCRdb on the PCR reads, gives a single entry per CDR3 protein. This sample has some 600,000 distinct CDR3 sequences, with 13% found just once. This clonotype was counted a few times. The antigen is undetermined. Study findings and constraints: Newly made T cells mostly supplied T-cell counts and diversity one year after transplant.

Unmatched junction bases numbered 15, after V lost 7 bases and J lost 7 bases. CDR3 length: 16 residues. Germline lookup yields CDR1 SGHRS and CDR2 YFSETQ. Sample: PBMCs, mostly from graft donor cells, taken 360 days after TCRalphabeta/CD19-depleted stem cell transplant. This clonotype was sampled from a male patient aged 5 to 17 who had a stem cell transplant for acute myeloid leukemia, so the T cells may come from the graft donor. This rearrangement joins TRBV5-1 to TRBJ2-2; 8 bases line up with TRBD2. CDR3 loop: CASGLRTSGLGGELFF. The CDR3 DNA reads TGCGCCAGCGGACTTCGCACTAGCGGTTTGGGCGGGGAGCTGTTTTTT.